The next 4 T cell receptor beta chains were all read from a single sample in a study of CD8 T cells in Susac syndrome. With random hexamers, roughly 0.45 to 1 ug RNA was reverse transcribed. TCRdb fed the immunoSEQ multiplex PCR reads into MiXCR, producing one record per CDR3 protein. The table has 180,000 or so distinct CDR3 sequences, about 95% seen once. Specimen: CD4+ T cells from PBMCs. These receptors were taken from a human donor in good health.

This chain connects TRBV27 to TRBJ2-5, with a possible D match to TRBD2 (6 bases). V lost 6 bases and J lost 4, with 18 bases in between. The germline V gene encodes CDR1 MNHEY and CDR2 SMNVEV (reference sequence). CDR3 length: 15 amino acids. The CDR3 here is CASSFGLGGGETQYF. DNA for the CDR3: TGTGCCAGCAGCTTTGGACTGGGGGGAGGAGAGACCCAGTACTTC.

The J gene is TRBJ2-5, the V gene TRBV5-4, with TRBD2 as a possible D gene (7 bases). Trimming took 4 bases from V and 5 from J, leaving 21 bases between them. Germline CDR1 SGHNT, CDR2 YYREEE (reference sequence). The CDR3 is 16 residues long. The CDR3 DNA follows: TGTGCCAGCAGCGGAGGGGGGAGGGGTGCTTACGAGACCCAGTACTTC. Protein sequence: CASSGGGRGAYETQYF.

The chain links TRBV5-1 to TRBJ1-2; a possible D gene is TRBD1 (6 bases). Germline CDR1 and CDR2: SGHRS and YFSETQ. V was clipped by 0 bases and J by 6 bases, with 15 bases between them. This CDR3 is 15 amino acids long. The CDR3 coding sequence is TGCGCCAGCAGCTTGGGTCAGCTTCCAGGGGATGGCTACACCTTC. Its protein is CASSLGQLPGDGYTF.

The genes are TRBV20-1 and TRBJ2-1; TRBD2 matches 7 bases. Looked up from germline, CDR1 is DFQATT and CDR2 is SNEGSKA (reference sequence). The CDR3 length is 17 residues. The V gene end was trimmed by 1 base and the J gene end by 4 bases; junction bases not matched to a gene: 13. The chain's CDR3 is CSARGNSRLATYNEQFF. The CDR3 DNA sequence: TGCAGTGCTAGAGGCAATTCGCGACTAGCCACTTACAATGAGCAGTTCTTC.